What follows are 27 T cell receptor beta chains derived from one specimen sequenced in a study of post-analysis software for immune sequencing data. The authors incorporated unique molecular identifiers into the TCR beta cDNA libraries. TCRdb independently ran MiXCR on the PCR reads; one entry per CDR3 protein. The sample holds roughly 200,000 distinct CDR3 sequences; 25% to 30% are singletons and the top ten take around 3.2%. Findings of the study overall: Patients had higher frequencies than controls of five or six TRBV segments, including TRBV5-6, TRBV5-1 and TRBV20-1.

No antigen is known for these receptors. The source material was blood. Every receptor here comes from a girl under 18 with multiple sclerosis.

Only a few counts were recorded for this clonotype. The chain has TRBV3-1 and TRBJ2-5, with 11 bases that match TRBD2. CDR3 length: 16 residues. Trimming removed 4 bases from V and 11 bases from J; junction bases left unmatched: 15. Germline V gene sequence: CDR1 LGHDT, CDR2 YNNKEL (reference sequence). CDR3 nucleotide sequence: TGTGCCAGCAGCCGCCTAGCGGGAGGTCGGTACAATGAGCAGTACTTC. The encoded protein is CASSRLAGGRYNEQYF.

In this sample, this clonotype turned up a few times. The chain's CDR3 is CASSLGRGIGAFF. The CDR3 DNA sequence: TGTGCCAGCAGTCTAGGACGGGGGATCGGAGCTTTCTTT. The genes are TRBV12-3 or TRBV12-4 and TRBJ1-1; D perhaps matches TRBD1 (5 bases). The CDR3 is 13 amino acids. The ends were cut back, 5 bases at V and 10 bases at J, with 17 bases in the middle.

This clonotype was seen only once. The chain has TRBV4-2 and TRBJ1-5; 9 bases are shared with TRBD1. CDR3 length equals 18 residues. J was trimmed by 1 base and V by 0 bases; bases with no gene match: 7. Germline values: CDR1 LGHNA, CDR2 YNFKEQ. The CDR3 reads CASSQEEGQGRSNQPQHF. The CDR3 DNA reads TGTGCCAGCAGCCAAGAAGAGGGACAGGGTCGGAGCAATCAGCCCCAGCATTTT.

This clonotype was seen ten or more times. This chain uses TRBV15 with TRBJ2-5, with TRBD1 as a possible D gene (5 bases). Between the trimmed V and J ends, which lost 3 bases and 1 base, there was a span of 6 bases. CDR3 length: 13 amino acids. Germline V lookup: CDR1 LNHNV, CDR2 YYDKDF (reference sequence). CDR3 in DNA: TGTGCCACCAGCAGCACAGGCCAAGAGACCCAGTACTTC. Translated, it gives CATSSTGQETQYF.

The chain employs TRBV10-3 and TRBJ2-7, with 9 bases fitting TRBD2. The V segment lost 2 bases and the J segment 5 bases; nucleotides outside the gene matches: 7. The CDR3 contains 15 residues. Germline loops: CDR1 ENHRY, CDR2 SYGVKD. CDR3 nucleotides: TGTGCCATCAGTGAGGTTGCTAGCGGGAAAAACGAGCAGTACTTC. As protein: CAISEVASGKNEQYF.

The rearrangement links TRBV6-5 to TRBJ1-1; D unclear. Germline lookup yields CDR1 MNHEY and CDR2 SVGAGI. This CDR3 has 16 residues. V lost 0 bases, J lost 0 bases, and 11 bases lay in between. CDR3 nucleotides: TGTGCCAGCAGTTACTCGGTGAACGGAATGAACACTGAAGCTTTCTTT. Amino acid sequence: CASSYSVNGMNTEAFF.

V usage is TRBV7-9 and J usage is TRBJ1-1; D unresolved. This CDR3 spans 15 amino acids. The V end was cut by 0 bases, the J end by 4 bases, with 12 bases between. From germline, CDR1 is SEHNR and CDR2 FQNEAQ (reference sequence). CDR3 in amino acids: CASSLAGGSFTEAFF. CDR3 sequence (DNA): TGTGCCAGCAGCTTAGCGGGAGGGAGTTTCACTGAAGCTTTCTTT.

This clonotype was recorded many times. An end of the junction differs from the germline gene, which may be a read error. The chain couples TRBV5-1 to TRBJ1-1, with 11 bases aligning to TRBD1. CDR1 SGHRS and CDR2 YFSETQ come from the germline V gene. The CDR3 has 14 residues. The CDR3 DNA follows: TGTGCCAGCAGCTTAGGGACAGGGGGCACTGAAGCTTTCTTT. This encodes CASSLGTGGTEAFF.

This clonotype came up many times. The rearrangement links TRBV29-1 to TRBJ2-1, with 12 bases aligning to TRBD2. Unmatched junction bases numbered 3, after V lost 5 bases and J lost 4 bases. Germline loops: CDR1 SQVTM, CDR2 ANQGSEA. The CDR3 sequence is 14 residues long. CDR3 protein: CSVWTSGVYNEQFF. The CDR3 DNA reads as TGCAGCGTTTGGACTAGCGGGGTTTACAATGAGCAGTTCTTC.

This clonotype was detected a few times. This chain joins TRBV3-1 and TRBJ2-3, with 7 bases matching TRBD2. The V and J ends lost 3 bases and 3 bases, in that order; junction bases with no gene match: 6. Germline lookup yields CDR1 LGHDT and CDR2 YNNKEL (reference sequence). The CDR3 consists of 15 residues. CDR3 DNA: TGTGCCAGCAGCCACGGACTAGACCTTACAGATACGCAGTATTTT. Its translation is CASSHGLDLTDTQYF.

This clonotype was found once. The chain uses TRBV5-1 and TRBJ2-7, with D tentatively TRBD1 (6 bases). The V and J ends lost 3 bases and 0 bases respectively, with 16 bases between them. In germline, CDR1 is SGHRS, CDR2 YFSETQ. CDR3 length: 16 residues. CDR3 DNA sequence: TGCGCCAGCAGCTCCCCCAGGGGACGGAGCTCCTACGAGCAGTACTTC. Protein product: CASSSPRGRSSYEQYF. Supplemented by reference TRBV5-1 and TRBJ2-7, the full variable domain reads KAGVTQTPRYLIKTRGQQVTLSCSPISGHRSVSWYQQTPGQGLQFLFEYFSETQRNKGNFPGRFSGRQFSNSRSEMNVSTLELGDSALYLCASSSPRGRSSYEQYFGPGTRLTVT.

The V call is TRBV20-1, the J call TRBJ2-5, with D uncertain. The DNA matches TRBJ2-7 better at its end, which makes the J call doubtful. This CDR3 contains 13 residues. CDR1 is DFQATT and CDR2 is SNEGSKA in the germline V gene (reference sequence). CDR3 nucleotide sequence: TGCAGTGCTAGCCCCGGGCCATTTTACGAGCAGTACTTC. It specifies CSASPGPFYEQYF.

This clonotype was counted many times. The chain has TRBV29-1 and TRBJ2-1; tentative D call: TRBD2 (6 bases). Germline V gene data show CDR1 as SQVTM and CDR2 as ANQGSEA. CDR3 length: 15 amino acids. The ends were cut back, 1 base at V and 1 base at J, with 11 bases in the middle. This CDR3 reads CSVEGGEFSYNEQFF. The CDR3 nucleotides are TGCAGCGTTGAAGGGGGGGAGTTTTCCTACAATGAGCAGTTCTTC.

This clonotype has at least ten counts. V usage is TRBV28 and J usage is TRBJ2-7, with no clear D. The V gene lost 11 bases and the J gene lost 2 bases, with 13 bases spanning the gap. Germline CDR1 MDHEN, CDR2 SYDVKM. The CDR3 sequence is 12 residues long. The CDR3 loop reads CAFGRAPYEQYF. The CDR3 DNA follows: TGTGCCTTTGGCCGGGCCCCCTACGAGCAGTACTTC.

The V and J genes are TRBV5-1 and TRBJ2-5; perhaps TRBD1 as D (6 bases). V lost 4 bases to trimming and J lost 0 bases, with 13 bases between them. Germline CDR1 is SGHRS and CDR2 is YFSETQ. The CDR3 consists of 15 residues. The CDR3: CASSNPAGDQETQYF. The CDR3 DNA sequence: TGCGCCAGCAGCAACCCGGCAGGGGACCAAGAGACCCAGTACTTC.

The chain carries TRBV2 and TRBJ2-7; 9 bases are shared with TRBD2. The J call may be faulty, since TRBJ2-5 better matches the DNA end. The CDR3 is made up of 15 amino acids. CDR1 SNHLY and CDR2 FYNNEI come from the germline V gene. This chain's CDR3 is CARRNSGGGGGTQYF. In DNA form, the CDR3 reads TGTGCCAGACGAAATAGCGGGGGAGGAGGCGGGACCCAGTACTTC.

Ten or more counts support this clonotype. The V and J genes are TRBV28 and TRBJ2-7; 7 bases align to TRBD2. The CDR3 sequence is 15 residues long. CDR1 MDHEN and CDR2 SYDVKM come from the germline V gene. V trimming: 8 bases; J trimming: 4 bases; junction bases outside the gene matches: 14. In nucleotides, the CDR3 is TGTGCCAGCCCAACGGTGCCGGGGGGTAATTACGAGCAGTACTTC. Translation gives CASPTVPGGNYEQYF.

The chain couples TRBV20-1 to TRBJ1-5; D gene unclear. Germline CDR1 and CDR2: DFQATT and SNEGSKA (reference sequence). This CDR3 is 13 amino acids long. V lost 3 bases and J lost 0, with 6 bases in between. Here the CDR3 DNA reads TGCAGTGCTAGGGGTGATAGCAATCAGCCCCAGCATTTT. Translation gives CSARGDSNQPQHF.

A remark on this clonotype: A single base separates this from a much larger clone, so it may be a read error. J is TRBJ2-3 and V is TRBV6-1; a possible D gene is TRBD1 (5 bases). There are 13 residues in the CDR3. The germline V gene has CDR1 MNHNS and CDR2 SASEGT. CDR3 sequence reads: CVSRQQSTDTQYF. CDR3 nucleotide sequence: TGTGTCAGCAGACAGCAGAGCACAGATACGCAGTATTTT.

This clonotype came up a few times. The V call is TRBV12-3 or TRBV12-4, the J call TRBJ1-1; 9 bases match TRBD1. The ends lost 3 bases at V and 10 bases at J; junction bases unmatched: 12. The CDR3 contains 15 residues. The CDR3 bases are TGTGCCAGCAGTTTCCTGGGAACAGGGGGCCAGAGAGCTTTCTTT. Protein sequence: CASSFLGTGGQRAFF.

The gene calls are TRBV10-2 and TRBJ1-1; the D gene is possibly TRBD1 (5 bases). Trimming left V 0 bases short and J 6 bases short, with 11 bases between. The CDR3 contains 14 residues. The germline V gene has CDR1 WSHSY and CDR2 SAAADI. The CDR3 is CASSESGRGPEAFF. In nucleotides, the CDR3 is TGCGCCAGCAGTGAGTCTGGGCGGGGCCCTGAAGCTTTCTTT.

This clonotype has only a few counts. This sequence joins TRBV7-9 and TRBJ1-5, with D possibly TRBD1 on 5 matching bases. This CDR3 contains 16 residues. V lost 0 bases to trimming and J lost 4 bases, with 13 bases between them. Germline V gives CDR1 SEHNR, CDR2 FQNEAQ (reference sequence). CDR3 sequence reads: CASSLASGAGNQPQHF. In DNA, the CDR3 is TGTGCCAGCAGCTTAGCGAGTGGGGCAGGGAATCAGCCCCAGCATTTT.

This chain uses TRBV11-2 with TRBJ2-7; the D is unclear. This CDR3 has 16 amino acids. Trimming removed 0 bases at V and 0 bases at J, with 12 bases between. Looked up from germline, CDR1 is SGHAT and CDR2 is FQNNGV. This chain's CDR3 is CASSLDHRHSSYEQYF. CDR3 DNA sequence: TGTGCCAGCAGCTTAGATCATCGCCATAGCTCCTACGAGCAGTACTTC.

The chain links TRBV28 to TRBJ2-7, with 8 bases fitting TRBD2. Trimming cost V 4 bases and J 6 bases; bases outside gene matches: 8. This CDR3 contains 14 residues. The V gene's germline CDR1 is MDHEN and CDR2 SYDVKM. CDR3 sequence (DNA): TGTGCCAGCAGTTCACCAGGACTAGCCGGCGAGCAGTACTTC. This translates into CASSSPGLAGEQYF.

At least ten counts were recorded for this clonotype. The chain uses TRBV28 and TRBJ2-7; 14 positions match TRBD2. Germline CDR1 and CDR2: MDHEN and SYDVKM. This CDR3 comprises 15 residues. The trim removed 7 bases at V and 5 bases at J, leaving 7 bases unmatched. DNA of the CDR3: TGTGCCAGCAACGCCGGGACTAGCGGGAGCAACGAGCAGTACTTC. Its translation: CASNAGTSGSNEQYF. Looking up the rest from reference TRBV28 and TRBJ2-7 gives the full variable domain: DVKVTQSSRYLVKRTGEKVFLECVQDMDHENMFWYRQDPGLGLRLIYFSYDVKMKEKGDIPEGYSVSREKKERFSLILESASTNQTSMYLCASNAGTSGSNEQYFGPGTRLTVT.

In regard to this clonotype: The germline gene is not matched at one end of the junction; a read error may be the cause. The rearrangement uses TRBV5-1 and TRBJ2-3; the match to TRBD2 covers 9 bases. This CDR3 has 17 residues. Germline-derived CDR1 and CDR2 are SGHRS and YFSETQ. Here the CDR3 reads CAGSLGNLAGTTDTQYF. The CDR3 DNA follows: TGCGCCGGCAGCTTGGGTAACCTAGCGGGAACCACAGATACGCAGTATTTT.

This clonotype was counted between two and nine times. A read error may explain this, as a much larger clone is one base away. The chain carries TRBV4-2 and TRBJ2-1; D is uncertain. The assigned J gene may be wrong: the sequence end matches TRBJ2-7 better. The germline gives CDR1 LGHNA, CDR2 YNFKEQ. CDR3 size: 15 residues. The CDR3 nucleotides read TGTGCCAGCGGGTCTTCAAGGACGTCCTACAATGAGCAGTACTTC. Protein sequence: CASGSSRTSYNEQYF.